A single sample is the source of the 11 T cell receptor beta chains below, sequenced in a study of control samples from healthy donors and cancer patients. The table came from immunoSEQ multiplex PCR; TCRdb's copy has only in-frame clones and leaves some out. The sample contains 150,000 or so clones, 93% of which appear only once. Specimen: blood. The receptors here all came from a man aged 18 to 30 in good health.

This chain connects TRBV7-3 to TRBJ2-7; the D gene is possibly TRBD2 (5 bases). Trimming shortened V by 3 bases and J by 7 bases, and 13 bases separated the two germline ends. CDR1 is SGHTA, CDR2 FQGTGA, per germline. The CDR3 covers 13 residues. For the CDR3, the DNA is TGTGCCAGCAGCTTGAGCCCCACGGGGGAGCAGTACTTC. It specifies CASSLSPTGEQYF.

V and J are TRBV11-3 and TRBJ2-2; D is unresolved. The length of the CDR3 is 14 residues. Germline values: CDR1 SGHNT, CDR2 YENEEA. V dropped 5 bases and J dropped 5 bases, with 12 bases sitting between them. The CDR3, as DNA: TGTGCCAGCAGCGATCCTTTCTCTACCGGGGAGCTGTTTTTT. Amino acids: CASSDPFSTGELFF.

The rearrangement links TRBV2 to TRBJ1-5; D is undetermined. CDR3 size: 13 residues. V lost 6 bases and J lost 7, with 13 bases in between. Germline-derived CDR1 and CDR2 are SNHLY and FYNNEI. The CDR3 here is CASSPAVYQPQHF. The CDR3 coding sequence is TGTGCCAGCAGCCCGGCCGTTTACCAGCCCCAGCATTTT.

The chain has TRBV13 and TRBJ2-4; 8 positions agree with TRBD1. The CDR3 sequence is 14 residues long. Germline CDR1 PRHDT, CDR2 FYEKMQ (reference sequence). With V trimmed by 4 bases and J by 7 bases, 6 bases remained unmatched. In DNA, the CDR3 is TGTGCCAGCAGCTCCACGCACAGGGGGAACATTCAGTACTTC. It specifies CASSSTHRGNIQYF.

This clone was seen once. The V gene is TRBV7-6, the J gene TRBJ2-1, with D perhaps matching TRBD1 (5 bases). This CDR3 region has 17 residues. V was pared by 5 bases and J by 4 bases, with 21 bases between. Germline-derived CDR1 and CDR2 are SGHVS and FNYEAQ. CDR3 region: CASSDRQSLPSYNEQFF. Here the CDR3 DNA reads TGTGCCAGCAGCGACCGACAGAGTCTACCTTCGTACAATGAGCAGTTCTTC. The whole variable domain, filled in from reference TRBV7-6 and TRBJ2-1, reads GAGVSQSPRYKVTKRGQDVALRCDPISGHVSLYWYRQALGQGPEFLTYFNYEAQQDKSGLPNDRFSAERPEGSISTLTIQRTEQRDSAMYRCASSDRQSLPSYNEQFFGPGTRLTVL.

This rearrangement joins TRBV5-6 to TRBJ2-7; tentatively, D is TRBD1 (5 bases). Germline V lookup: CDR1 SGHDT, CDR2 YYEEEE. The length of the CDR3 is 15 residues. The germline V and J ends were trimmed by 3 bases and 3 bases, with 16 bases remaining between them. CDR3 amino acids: CASSSRVRTNYEQYF. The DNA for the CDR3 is TGTGCCAGCAGCTCCCGGGTTCGGACAAACTACGAGCAGTACTTC.

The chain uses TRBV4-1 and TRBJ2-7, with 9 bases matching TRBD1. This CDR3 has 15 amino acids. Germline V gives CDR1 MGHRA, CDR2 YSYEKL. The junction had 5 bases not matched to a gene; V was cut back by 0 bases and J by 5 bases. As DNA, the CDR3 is TGCGCCAGCAGCCAAGAAGGGACAGGGACCGACGAGCAGTACTTC. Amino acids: CASSQEGTGTDEQYF.

This chain's CDR3 is CASGEDSANTGELFF. The DNA of the CDR3 is TGTGCCAGCGGGGAGGACAGCGCGAACACCGGGGAGCTGTTTTTT. V usage is TRBV7-3 and J usage is TRBJ2-2; D may match TRBD1 or TRBD2 (6 bases each). The CDR3 has 15 residues. The germline gives CDR1 SGHTA, CDR2 FQGTGA. V lost 8 bases to trimming and J lost 0 bases, with 13 bases between them. Drawing the rest from reference TRBV7-3 and TRBJ2-2, the complete variable domain is GAGVSQTPSNKVTEKGKYVELRCDPISGHTALYWYRQSLGQGPEFLIYFQGTGAADDSGLPNDRFFAVRPEGSVSTLKIQRTERGDSAVYLCASGEDSANTGELFFGEGSRLTVL.

The CDR3 DNA sequence: TGCGCCAGCAGCCCTCTGGGGACAGCAAGCTCCTACGAGCAGTACTTC. It translates to CASSPLGTASSYEQYF. This rearrangement joins TRBV4-1 to TRBJ2-7; 7 nucleotides match TRBD1. Germline V gene sequence: CDR1 MGHRA, CDR2 YSYEKL. CDR3 length equals 16 residues. With 4 bases clipped from V and 0 bases from J, the junction kept 9 bases outside the gene matches.

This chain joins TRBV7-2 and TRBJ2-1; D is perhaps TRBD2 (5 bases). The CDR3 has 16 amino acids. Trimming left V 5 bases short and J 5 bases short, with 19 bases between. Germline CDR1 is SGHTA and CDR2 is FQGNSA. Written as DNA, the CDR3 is TGTGCCAGCAGCCTGCTCCCGGGAAATGGAAACAATGAGCAGTTCTTC. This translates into CASSLLPGNGNNEQFF.

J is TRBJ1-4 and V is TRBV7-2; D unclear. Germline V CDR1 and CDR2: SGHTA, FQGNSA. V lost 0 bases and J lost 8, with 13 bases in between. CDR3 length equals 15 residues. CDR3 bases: TGTGCCAGCAGCTTAGCTAGGGCCAGTACAGAAAAACTGTTTTTT. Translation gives CASSLARASTEKLFF.